The entry below gives a single T cell receptor (beta chain) sequence along with its context. Its antigen is currently not known. Base qualities are not provided; no much larger clone lies one nucleotide away. The data derive from a study of blood T cells in healthy people across ages (dated by TCRdb to between 2015 and 2016). As for the study more broadly: In model experiments, template switching captured about one uniquely barcoded TCR beta cDNA molecule for every two T cells. The study measured age-related changes in TCR beta repertoire diversity using deep sequencing normalized with unique cDNA molecular identifiers. The donors were split into four age groups: young (average 16 years), middle-aged (about 40), aged (about 56) and long-lived (approximately 80). To avoid experimental bias, donors of different ages were randomly spread across the sequencing lanes. The study analyzed two additional independent replicas of 1 million unique cDNA reads from the same blood draw for two donors, one aged 18 to 29 and one aged 80 or older.

The donors were some 36 Caucasian individuals from Russia, aged 6 to 90 years, who were systemically healthy. Each donor gave 8 to 10 milliliters of peripheral blood, drawn into EDTA-treated Vacutainer tubes. Ficoll-Paque density-gradient centrifugation was used to isolate PBMCs, with at least 6.5 million per sample. Trizol reagent was used to extract total RNA from the PBMCs, yielding at least 6 micrograms per sample. For every donor, an aliquot of PBMCs went through flow cytometry to measure the percentages of naive CD45RAhigh/CD27high T cells. The study at large found these results: Total diversity estimates from one million sequenced T cells were considered lower bounds and underestimates. As age increased, observed TCR beta diversity per million T cells dropped in a roughly linear way, and a significant reduction was already evident by age about 40. Compared with the aged group, the long-lived group had more naive CD4+ T cells, fewer expanded clones and increased TCR diversity, suggesting age selection. Conclusive comparison of naive and antigen-experienced compartments was prevented by the profiling of bulk unsorted PBMCs. There was a strong correlation between observed TCR beta diversity and the percentage of naive T cells measured by flow cytometry. Because the CMV infection status of the donors was unknown, age-related changes in expanded clonotypes may potentially have been confounded.

The receptor library was made with 5' RACE. The run used an Illumina HiSeq 2500. A second PCR of roughly 6 to 11 cycles was run with a J-beta primer mix and a sample-barcoded 5' primer. A template-switch 5' adaptor carrying 12 random nucleotides introduced a unique molecular identifier onto each TCR beta cDNA molecule. At least 2.5 million CDR3-containing paired-end reads were obtained from each sample. First-strand cDNA was synthesized from all RNA with the Mint cDNA synthesis kit, primed by a TRBC-specific oligonucleotide. After uracil-DNA glycosylase treatment, a first 18-cycle PCR used universal primers M1SS and BC2_uni_R on all cDNA. In the original analysis: For normalization, 1 million high-quality reads, each with a distinct molecular identifier, were randomly selected from each sample. Instead of being binned into consensus sequences, reads that shared molecular identifiers were thrown out. MiTCR, set to a Q25 quality threshold and the strictest error-elimination algorithm, was used for CDR3 identification, clonotype clustering and error correction. A nonparametric unseen species model with Euler transformation was used to estimate lower-bound total TCR beta diversity. The raw public data were reprocessed by TCRdb itself: fastp quality trimming at Q25, MiXCR clonotype calling, in-frame beta chains only. Rows merge per CDR3 protein into single entries with the most common DNA and genes. TCRdb's processing, not the authors' own work, is the source of the V and J calls. Counted in this sample were 1.5 million to 2 million distinct CDR3 sequences; about 50% of them appeared once. The ten largest clones represent around 2.1% of the sample.

The clonotype was recovered from a woman in her thirties or forties in good health. The sample taken for sequencing was blood.

CDR3 sequence: CSAPQPGETQYF. The DNA sequence is TGCAGTGCTCCCCAACCTGGAGAGACCCAGTACTTC. Rearrangement joined TRBV20-1 to TRBJ2-5; the D gene identity is not certain. CDR1 DFQATT and CDR2 SNEGSKA were looked up in the germline V gene (reference sequence). V drops 5 bases and J drops 4 bases, leaving 11 bases in between. The CDR3 covers 12 residues, taking in both the cysteine and the phenylalanine. Only CDR3 DNA is held: 36 bases, read in frame from base 1.